Each of the 16 T cell receptor beta chains below was sequenced from the same sample in a study of preoperative IRX-2 immunotherapy in early breast cancer. The method was immunoSEQ multiplex PCR; TCRdb's version includes in-frame clones alone and lacks a portion of them. The table lists 75,000 to 100,000 clones, roughly 90% of them singletons. This sample's treatment: preoperative locoregional IRX-2 cytokine immunotherapy. The sequencing used tumor tissue, collected after IRX-2 immunotherapy. The receptors derive from a human donor with breast cancer.

The chain links TRBV19 to TRBJ2-3; D uncertain. V was shortened by 3 bases and J by 4 bases, with 8 bases between the two germline ends. The germline CDR1 and CDR2 sequences are LNHDA and SQIVND (reference sequence). This CDR3 has 13 amino acids. CDR3 coding DNA: TGTGCCAGTAGTATTTCCCGATCAGATACGCAGTATTTT. Its protein is CASSISRSDTQYF. Full variable domain (rest looked up from reference TRBV19 and TRBJ2-3): DGGITQSPKYLFRKEGQNVTLSCEQNLNHDAMYWYRQDPGQGLRLIYYSQIVNDFQKGDIAEGYSVSREKKESFPLTVTSAQKNPTAFYLCASSISRSDTQYFGPGTRLTVL.

The chain carries TRBV1 and TRBJ1-1. TRBV1 is tagged as a pseudogene. CDR3 length equals 16 residues. CDR3 sequence reads: CASSQGGGGRGTEAFF. DNA of the CDR3: TGCGCCAGCAGCCAAGGTGGCGGGGGAAGGGGGACTGAAGCTTTCTTT.

This chain links TRBV19 with TRBJ2-7, with TRBD1 as a possible D gene (5 bases). CDR1 and CDR2 (germline): LNHDA, SQIVND (reference sequence). The V end lost 6 bases, the J end lost 4 bases, and 16 bases lay between the germline ends. This CDR3 is 14 amino acids long. CDR3 residues: CASRKQVGFYEQYF. DNA for the CDR3: TGTGCCAGTAGAAAACAGGTAGGGTTTTACGAGCAGTACTTC.

This sequence joins TRBV7-6 and TRBJ2-1; TRBD2 aligns across 14 bases. Germline assignment: CDR1 SGHVS and CDR2 FNYEAQ. V dropped 5 bases and J dropped 8; count of bases not matched to a gene: 8. CDR3 length: 16 amino acids. CDR3 in DNA: TGTGCCAGCAGCCGACTAGCGGGAGGGCCTGTCTATGAGCAGTTCTTC. Amino acid sequence: CASSRLAGGPVYEQFF. Looking up the rest from reference TRBV7-6 and TRBJ2-1 gives the full variable domain: GAGVSQSPRYKVTKRGQDVALRCDPISGHVSLYWYRQALGQGPEFLTYFNYEAQQDKSGLPNDRFSAERPEGSISTLTIQRTEQRDSAMYRCASSRLAGGPVYEQFFGPGTRLTVL.

The rearrangement uses TRBV5-1 and TRBJ1-2; 8 bases match TRBD1. The germline CDR1 and CDR2 sequences are SGHRS and YFSETQ. The CDR3 is made up of 14 amino acids. The V and J ends lost 1 base and 2 bases, in that order; junction bases with no gene match: 1. The CDR3 spells CASSLRTGNYGYTF. The CDR3 nucleotides read TGCGCCAGCAGCTTGCGGACAGGGAACTATGGCTACACCTTC.

The CDR3 nucleotides are TGTGCCAGCAGCCCCGGACTGAGTAACTATGGCTACACCTTC. It translates to CASSPGLSNYGYTF. V is TRBV28 and J is TRBJ1-2; D is unresolved. The V end lost 6 bases, the J end lost 1 base, and 12 bases lay between the germline ends. The V gene's germline CDR1 is MDHEN and CDR2 SYDVKM. There are 14 residues in the CDR3.

This clone was found once. The gene calls are TRBV28 and TRBJ1-2; tentative D call: TRBD1 (6 bases). CDR3 length: 14 residues. V lost 4 bases, J lost 4 bases, and 13 bases lay in between. CDR1 and CDR2 from the germline V gene are MDHEN and SYDVKM. The CDR3 DNA reads TGTGCCAGCAGTTCCGGGGGGCTTGGCTATGGCTACACCTTC. It translates to CASSSGGLGYGYTF.

The chain has TRBV5-1 and TRBJ2-3; the D is unclear. V shed 2 bases and J shed 2 bases, with 9 bases lying between them. Germline CDR1 reads SGHRS; CDR2 reads YFSETQ. This CDR3 comprises 14 residues. CDR3 nucleotides: TGCGCCAGCAGCTTAGCAGGTACCACAGATACGCAGTATTTT. The encoded protein is CASSLAGTTDTQYF. The full variable domain, its missing parts supplied by reference TRBV5-1 and TRBJ2-3, is KAGVTQTPRYLIKTRGQQVTLSCSPISGHRSVSWYQQTPGQGLQFLFEYFSETQRNKGNFPGRFSGRQFSNSRSEMNVSTLELGDSALYLCASSLAGTTDTQYFGPGTRLTVL.

The rearrangement links TRBV10-2 to TRBJ2-7, with TRBD1 identical over 7 bases. CDR3 length: 14 amino acids. Germline CDR1 reads WSHSY; CDR2 reads SAAADI. V shed 7 bases, J shed 3 bases, and the junction held 9 bases outside the gene matches. The CDR3 here is CASTPTGRYYEQYF. In DNA form, the CDR3 reads TGCGCCAGCACCCCGACAGGGAGATACTACGAGCAGTACTTC.

The V call is TRBV19, the J call TRBJ2-6; unclear D gene. Trimming shortened V by 5 bases and J by 0 bases, and 11 bases separated the two germline ends. The CDR3 is 16 residues long. The germline V gene encodes CDR1 LNHDA and CDR2 SQIVND (reference sequence). CDR3 DNA: TGTGCCAGTAGTCCCCAGGTGATCTCTGGGGCCAACGTCCTGACTTTC. Residues: CASSPQVISGANVLTF.

As concerns this clone: The junction departs from the called germline gene at one end, perhaps through a read error. This chain connects TRBV7-6 to TRBJ2-1; no definite D call. CDR3 length: 14 amino acids. Per the germline V gene, CDR1 is SGHVS and CDR2 is FNYEAQ. For the CDR3, the DNA is TGTGCCAGCAGCATAGCAGATTTGAGCGATGAGCAGTTCTTC. Residues: CASSIADLSDEQFF.

This rearrangement joins TRBV7-8 to TRBJ1-1; the D is unclear. Looked up from germline, CDR1 is SGHVS and CDR2 is FQNEAQ. This CDR3 comprises 15 residues. Between the trimmed V and J ends, which lost 3 bases and 4 bases, there was a span of 15 bases. Here the CDR3 reads CASSFSFGPITEAFF. DNA for the CDR3: TGTGCCAGCAGCTTCTCTTTTGGCCCGATCACTGAAGCTTTCTTT.

The rearrangement uses TRBV18 and TRBJ1-5; D is perhaps TRBD1 (5 bases). CDR3 length: 14 residues. Trimming cost V 2 bases and J 5 bases, with 10 bases left between them. In germline, CDR1 is KGHSH, CDR2 LQKENI. CDR3 region: CASSPGAFDQPQHF. CDR3 DNA sequence: TGTGCCAGCTCACCAGGGGCTTTCGATCAGCCCCAGCATTTT.

The rearrangement links TRBV19 to TRBJ1-5, with TRBD1 identical over 8 bases. CDR1 is LNHDA and CDR2 is SQIVND in the germline V gene (reference sequence). V dropped 3 bases and J dropped 6; count of bases not matched to a gene: 4. This CDR3 has 14 residues. DNA of the CDR3: TGTGCCAGTAGTATCGGAACAGGGGGTCAGCCCCAGCATTTT. Translating gives CASSIGTGGQPQHF.

The chain uses TRBV6-8 and TRBJ2-2, with D unresolved. The CDR3 sequence is 15 residues long. V was clipped by 0 bases and J by 6 bases, with 11 bases between them. Germline V CDR1 and CDR2: MNHGY, SAAAGT. CDR3 loop: CASSYSGPTPGELFF. CDR3 DNA: TGTGCCAGCAGTTACTCGGGCCCTACACCCGGGGAGCTGTTTTTT.

CDR3 nucleotides: TGCGCCAGCAGCCGGGGCGGGGGGGCAGATACGCAGTATTTT. Protein: CASSRGGGADTQYF. The chain uses TRBV5-1 and TRBJ2-3; 9 nucleotides match TRBD2. The CDR3 is made up of 14 amino acids. Germline CDR1 reads SGHRS; CDR2 reads YFSETQ. Losses at the gene ends were 4 bases for V and 4 bases for J; bases not matched to a gene: 4. The whole variable domain, filled in from reference TRBV5-1 and TRBJ2-3, reads KAGVTQTPRYLIKTRGQQVTLSCSPISGHRSVSWYQQTPGQGLQFLFEYFSETQRNKGNFPGRFSGRQFSNSRSEMNVSTLELGDSALYLCASSRGGGADTQYFGPGTRLTVL.